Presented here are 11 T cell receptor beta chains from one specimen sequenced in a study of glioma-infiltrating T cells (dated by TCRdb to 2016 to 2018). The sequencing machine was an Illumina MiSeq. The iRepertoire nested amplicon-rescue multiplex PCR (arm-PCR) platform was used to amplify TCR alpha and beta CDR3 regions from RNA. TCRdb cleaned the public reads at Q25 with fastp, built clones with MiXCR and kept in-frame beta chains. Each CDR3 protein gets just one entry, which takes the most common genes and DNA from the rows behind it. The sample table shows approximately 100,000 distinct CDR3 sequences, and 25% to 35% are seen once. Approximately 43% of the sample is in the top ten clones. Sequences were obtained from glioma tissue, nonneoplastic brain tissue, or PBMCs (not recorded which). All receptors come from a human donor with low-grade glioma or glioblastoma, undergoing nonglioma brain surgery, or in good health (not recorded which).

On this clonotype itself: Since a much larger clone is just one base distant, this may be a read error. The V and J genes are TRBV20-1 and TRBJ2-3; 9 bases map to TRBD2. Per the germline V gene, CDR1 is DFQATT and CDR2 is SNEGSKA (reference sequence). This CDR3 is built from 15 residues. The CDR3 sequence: CSASGLAGITYTQYF. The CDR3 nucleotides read TGCAGTGCTAGCGGGCTAGCGGGGATCACATATACGCAGTATTTT.

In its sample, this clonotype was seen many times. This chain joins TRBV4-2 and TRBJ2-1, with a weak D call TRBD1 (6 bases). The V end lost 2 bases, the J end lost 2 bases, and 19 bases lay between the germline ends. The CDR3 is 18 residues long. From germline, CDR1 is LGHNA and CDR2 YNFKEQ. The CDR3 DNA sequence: TGTGCCAGCAGCCAACCGCAAGGCTTGACAGGACCCTACAATGAGCAGTTCTTC. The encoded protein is CASSQPQGLTGPYNEQFF.

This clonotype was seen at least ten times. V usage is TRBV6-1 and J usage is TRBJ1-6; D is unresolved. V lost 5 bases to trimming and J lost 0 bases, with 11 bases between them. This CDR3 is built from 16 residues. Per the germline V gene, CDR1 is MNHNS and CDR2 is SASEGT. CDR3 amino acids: CASSHPGFSYNSPLHF. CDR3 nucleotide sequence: TGTGCCAGCAGTCACCCCGGATTCTCCTATAATTCACCCCTCCACTTT.

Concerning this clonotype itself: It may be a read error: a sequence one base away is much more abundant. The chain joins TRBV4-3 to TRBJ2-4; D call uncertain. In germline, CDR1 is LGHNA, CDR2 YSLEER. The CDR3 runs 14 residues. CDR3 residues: CARSPLSSKNIQYF. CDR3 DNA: TGCGCCAGAAGCCCACTCTCGAGCAAAAACATTCAGTACTTC.

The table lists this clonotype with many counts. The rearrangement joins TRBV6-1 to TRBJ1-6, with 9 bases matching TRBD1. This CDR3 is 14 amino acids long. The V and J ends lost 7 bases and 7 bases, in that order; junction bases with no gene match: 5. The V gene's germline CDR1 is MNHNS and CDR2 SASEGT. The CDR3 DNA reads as TGTGCCAGCACCCCCGGGACAGGGAATTCACCCCTCCACTTT. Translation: CASTPGTGNSPLHF.

The CDR3 loop is CASSVRGNTQYF. CDR3 nucleotide sequence: TGTGCCAGCAGCGTAAGGGGCAACACGCAGTATTTT. The chain has TRBV9 and TRBJ2-3; TRBD1 is a possible D gene (5 bases). This CDR3 comprises 12 residues. V lost 1 base and J lost 9, with 9 bases in between. CDR1 and CDR2 (germline): SGDLS, YYNGEE.

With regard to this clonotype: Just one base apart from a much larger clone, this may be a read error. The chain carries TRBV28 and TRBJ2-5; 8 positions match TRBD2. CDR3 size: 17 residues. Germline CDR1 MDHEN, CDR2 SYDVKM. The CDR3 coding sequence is TGTGCCAGCAGTTACGGGACCGGGGGGGGGTACCAAGAGACCGAGTACTTC. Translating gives CASSYGTGGGYQETEYF.

CDR3 DNA: TGCAGTGCCTGCGGGACTAGCGGGGGGGCCCTCACAGATACGCAGTATTTT. Translating gives CSACGTSGGALTDTQYF. The chain recombines TRBV20-1 with TRBJ2-3, with 16 bases aligning to TRBD2. CDR1 is DFQATT, CDR2 SNEGSKA, per germline (reference sequence). The CDR3 has 17 amino acids. With V trimmed by 6 bases and J by 2 bases, 8 bases remained unmatched.

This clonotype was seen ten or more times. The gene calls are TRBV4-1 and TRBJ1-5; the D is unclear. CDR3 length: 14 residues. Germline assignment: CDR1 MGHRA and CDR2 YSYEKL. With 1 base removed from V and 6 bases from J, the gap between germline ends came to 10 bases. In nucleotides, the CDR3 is TGCGCCAGCAGCCAAGTATGGGTCGGTCAGCCCCAGCATTTT. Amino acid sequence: CASSQVWVGQPQHF.

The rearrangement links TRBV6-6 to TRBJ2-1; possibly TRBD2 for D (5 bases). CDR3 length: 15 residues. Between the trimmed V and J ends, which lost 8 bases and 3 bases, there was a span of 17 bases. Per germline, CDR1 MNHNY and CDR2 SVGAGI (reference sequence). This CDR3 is CASWPREGYYNEQFF. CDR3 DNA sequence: TGTGCCAGCTGGCCCCGGGAAGGATACTACAATGAGCAGTTCTTC.

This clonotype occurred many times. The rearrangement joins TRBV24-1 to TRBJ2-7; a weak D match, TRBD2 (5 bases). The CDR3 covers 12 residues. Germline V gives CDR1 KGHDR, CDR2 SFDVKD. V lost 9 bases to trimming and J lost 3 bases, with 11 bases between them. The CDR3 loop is CATEGRNYEQYF. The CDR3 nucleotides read TGTGCCACCGAGGGCCGGAACTACGAGCAGTACTTC.